This paragraph covers one TCR beta chain sequence. Its antigen is not known. This record comes from a study of identical twins. The study, taken as a whole, reports: Within cord blood, abundant beta clonotypes carried fewer insertions, but memory repertoires showed no such trend.

TCRdb independently ran MiXCR on the 5' RACE reads; one entry per CDR3 protein. The sample lists roughly 470,000 distinct CDR3 sequences, roughly an eighth occurring once. This sample was shared with a second study, whose subject was yellow fever vaccine responses in identical twins.

Sequencing was done on a sample of CD4+ T cells sorted from blood. This TCR came from a young woman in good health.

CDR3 sequence reads: CATSREGGGRRNEQFF. The CDR3 nucleotides read TGTGCCACCAGCAGAGAAGGTGGCGGCAGGAGGAATGAGCAGTTCTTC. The chain carries TRBV15 and TRBJ2-1; tentative D call: TRBD2 (5 bases). The CDR3 length is 16 residues. The germline gives CDR1 LNHNV, CDR2 YYDKDF (reference sequence). Trimming pared 0 bases from V and 7 bases from J, leaving 16 bases between.